This T cell receptor beta chain derives from a study of blood T cell repertoires in COVID-19. Study details: Samples taken during acute and convalescent COVID-19 were collected in the United States, Italy and Spain. In each case, the material was cDNA or gDNA derived from T cells, B-cell-depleted T cells, or PBMCs.

This CDR3 has 16 residues. V lost 3 bases, J lost 2 bases, and 9 bases stayed unmatched. Per the germline V gene, CDR1 is MNHEY and CDR2 is SVGEGT. Authors' processing steps: Reference gene primer amplification in the assay estimated nucleated cell counts. Data came from immunoSEQ multiplex PCR; TCRdb stores just in-frame clones and leaves some out. The V and J calls and clone size were taken over from that table, and D and trimming were inferred from the DNA. The sample contains 400,000 or so clones, approximately 86% of which appear only once. Sequencing used peripheral blood. The chain couples TRBV6-2 or TRBV6-3 to TRBJ2-7; 8 positions match TRBD2. This sequence was found in a human donor in a cohort sampled during active COVID-19. The CDR3 protein is CASSYGRGGSPYEQYF. In nucleotides, the CDR3 is TGTGCCAGCAGTTATGGGCGCGGGGGGAGTCCCTACGAGCAGTACTTC.